This T cell receptor (beta chain) was recorded in a study of cytomegalovirus exposure and HLA in healthy donors. For the study at large: HLA-typed donors contributed about 85 million unique TCRs, which were held in an early data release. Regarding the study as a whole: Cytomegalovirus-associated TCR beta chains were listed, numbering roughly 150. Sequencing artifact likely explains a cluster of highly shared sequence variants.

Germline assignment: CDR1 SGHDN and CDR2 FVKESK. There are 15 residues in the CDR3. The junction had 5 bases not matched to a gene; V was cut back by 4 bases and J by 6 bases. Primers for the PCR totalled 60 Vbeta and 13 Jbeta. TCRdb's copy holds only in-frame clones and misses some; the assay was immunoSEQ multiplex PCR. This sample lists around 60,000 clones; its ten largest clones have approximately 5.6%. While unrecorded immune exposures were likely, the donors were nominally healthy when sampled. Regarding this clone: The antigen is undetermined.

What was sequenced was PBMCs. This chain joins TRBV14 and TRBJ1-5; TRBD1 matches at 11 bases. This TCR was sampled from a man aged 25-45 years in good health and CMV-seropositive. The CDR3 protein is CASSRGQGASQPQHF. CDR3 nucleotides: TGTGCCAGCAGCCGCGGACAGGGGGCTAGTCAGCCCCAGCATTTT.